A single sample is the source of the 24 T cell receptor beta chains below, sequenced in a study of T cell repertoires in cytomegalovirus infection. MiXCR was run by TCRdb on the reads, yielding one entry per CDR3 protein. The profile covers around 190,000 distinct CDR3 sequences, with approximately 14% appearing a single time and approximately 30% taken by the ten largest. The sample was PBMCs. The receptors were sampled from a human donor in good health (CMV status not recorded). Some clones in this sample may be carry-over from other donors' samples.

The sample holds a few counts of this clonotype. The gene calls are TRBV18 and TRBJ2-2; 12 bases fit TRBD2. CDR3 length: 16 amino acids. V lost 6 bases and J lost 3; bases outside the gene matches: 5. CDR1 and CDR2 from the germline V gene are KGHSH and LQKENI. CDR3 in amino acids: CASSRLAGEDTGELFF. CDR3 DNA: TGTGCCAGCTCCAGACTAGCGGGAGAGGACACCGGGGAGCTGTTTTTT.

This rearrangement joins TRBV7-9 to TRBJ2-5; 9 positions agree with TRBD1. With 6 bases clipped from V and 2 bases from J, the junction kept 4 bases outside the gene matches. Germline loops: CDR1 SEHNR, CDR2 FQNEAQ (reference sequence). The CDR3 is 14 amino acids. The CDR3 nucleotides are TGTGCCAGCAGGTTTGGGACAGGGCAAGAGACCCAGTACTTC. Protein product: CASRFGTGQETQYF.

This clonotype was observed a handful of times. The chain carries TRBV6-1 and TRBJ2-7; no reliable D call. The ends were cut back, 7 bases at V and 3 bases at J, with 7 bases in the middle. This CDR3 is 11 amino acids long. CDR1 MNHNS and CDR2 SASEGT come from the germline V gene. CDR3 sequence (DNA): TGTGCCAGCACCTTTAACTACGAGCAGTACTTC. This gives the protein CASTFNYEQYF.

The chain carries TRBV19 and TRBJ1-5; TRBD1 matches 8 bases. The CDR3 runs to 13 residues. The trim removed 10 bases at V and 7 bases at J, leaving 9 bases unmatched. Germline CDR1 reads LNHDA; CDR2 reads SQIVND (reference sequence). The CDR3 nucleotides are TGTGCCACTCTGGACAGGGTAAACCAGCCCCAGCATTTT. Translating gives CATLDRVNQPQHF. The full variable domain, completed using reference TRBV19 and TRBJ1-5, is DGGITQSPKYLFRKEGQNVTLSCEQNLNHDAMYWYRQDPGQGLRLIYYSQIVNDFQKGDIAEGYSVSREKKESFPLTVTSAQKNPTAFYLCATLDRVNQPQHFGDGTRLSIL.

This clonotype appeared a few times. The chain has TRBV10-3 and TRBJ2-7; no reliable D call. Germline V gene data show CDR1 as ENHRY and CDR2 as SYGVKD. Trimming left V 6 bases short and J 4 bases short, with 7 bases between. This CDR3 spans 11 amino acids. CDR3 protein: CAIRTSYEQYF. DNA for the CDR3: TGTGCCATCAGGACCTCTTACGAGCAGTACTTC.

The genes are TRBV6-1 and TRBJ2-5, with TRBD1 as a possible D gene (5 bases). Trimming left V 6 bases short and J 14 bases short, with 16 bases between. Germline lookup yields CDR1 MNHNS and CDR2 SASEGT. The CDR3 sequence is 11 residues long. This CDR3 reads CASRETGSTYF. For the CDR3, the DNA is TGTGCCAGCAGAGAAACAGGCTCTACTTACTTC.

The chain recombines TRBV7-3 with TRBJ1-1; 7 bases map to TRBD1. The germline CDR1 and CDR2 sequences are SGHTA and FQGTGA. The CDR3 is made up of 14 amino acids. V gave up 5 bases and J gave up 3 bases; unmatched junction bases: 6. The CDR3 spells CASSIRGGDTEAFF. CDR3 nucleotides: TGTGCCAGCAGCATCAGGGGGGGGGACACTGAAGCTTTCTTT.

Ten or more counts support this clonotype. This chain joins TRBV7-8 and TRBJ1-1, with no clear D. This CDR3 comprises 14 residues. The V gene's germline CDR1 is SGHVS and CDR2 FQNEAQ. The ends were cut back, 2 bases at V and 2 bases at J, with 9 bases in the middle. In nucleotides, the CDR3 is TGTGCCAGCAGCTTAACCCGACACAACACTGAAGCTTTCTTT. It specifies CASSLTRHNTEAFF.

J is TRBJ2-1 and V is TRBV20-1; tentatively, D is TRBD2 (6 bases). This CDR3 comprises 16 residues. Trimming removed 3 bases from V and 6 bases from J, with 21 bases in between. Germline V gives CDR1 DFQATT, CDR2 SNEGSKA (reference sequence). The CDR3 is CSASPEGTVPANEQFF. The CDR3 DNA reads TGCAGTGCTAGTCCGGAGGGGACCGTACCGGCCAATGAGCAGTTCTTC.

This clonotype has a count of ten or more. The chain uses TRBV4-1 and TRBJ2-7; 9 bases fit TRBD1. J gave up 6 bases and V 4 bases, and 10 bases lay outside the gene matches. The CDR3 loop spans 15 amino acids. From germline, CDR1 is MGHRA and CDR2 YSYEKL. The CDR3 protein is CASSPRGQGGVEQYF. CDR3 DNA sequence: TGCGCCAGCAGCCCAAGGGGACAGGGCGGGGTCGAGCAGTACTTC.

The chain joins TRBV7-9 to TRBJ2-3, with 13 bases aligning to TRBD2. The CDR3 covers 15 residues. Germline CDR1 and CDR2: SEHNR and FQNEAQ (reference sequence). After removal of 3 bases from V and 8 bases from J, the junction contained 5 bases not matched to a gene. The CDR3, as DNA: TGTGCCAGCAGCTTGGGACTAGCGGGACTCGGTACGCAGTATTTT. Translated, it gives CASSLGLAGLGTQYF.

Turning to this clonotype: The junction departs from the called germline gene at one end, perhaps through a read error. The CDR3 reads CSSRAGTGTFYEQYF. Here the CDR3 DNA reads TGTTCCAGTAGGGCCGGGACAGGGACGTTCTACGAGCAGTACTTC. The J gene is TRBJ2-7, the V gene TRBV19; TRBD1 agrees at 9 bases. The CDR3 runs to 15 residues. CDR1 LNHDA and CDR2 SQIVND come from the germline V gene (reference sequence).

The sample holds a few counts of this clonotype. The DNA of the CDR3 is TGTGCCAGCAGAGGGGTTTATAATTCACCCCTCCACTTT. Amino acids: CASRGVYNSPLHF. The rearrangement joins TRBV25-1 to TRBJ1-6; D might be TRBD1 (5 bases). Trimming removed 6 bases at V and 4 bases at J, with 7 bases between. CDR1 is MGHDK, CDR2 SYGVNS, per germline. The CDR3 contains 13 residues.

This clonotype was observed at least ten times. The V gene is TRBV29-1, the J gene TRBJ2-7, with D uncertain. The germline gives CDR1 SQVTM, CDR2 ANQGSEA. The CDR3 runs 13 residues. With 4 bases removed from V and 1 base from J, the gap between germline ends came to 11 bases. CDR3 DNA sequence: TGCAGCGTTGGGGTGACGGTTTCCTACGAGCAGTACTTC. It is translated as CSVGVTVSYEQYF.

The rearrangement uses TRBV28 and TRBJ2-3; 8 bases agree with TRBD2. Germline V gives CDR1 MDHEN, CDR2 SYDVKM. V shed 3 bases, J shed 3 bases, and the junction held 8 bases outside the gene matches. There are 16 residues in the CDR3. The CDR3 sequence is CASSFAGTRITDTQYF. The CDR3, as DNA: TGTGCCAGCAGTTTCGCCGGGACTAGAATAACAGATACGCAGTATTTT.

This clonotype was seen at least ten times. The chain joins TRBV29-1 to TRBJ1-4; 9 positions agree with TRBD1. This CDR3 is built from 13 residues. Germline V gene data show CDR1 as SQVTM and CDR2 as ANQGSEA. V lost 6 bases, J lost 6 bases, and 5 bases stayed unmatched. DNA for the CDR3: TGCAGCGTCACGGGACAGGGCGATGAAAAACTGTTTTTT. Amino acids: CSVTGQGDEKLFF.

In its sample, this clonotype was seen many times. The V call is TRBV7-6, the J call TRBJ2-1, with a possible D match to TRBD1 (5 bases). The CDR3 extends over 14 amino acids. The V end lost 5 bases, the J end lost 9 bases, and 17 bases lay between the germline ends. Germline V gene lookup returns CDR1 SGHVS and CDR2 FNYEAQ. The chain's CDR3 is CASSRNGALGEQFF. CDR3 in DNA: TGTGCCAGCAGCAGAAATGGGGCCCTCGGTGAGCAGTTCTTC.

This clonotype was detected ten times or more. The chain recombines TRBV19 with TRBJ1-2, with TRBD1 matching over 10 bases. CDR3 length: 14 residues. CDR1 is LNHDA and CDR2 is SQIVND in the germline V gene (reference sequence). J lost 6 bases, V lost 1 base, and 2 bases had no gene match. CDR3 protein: CASSIADRGDGYTF. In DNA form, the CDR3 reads TGTGCCAGTAGTATAGCGGACAGGGGGGATGGCTACACCTTC.

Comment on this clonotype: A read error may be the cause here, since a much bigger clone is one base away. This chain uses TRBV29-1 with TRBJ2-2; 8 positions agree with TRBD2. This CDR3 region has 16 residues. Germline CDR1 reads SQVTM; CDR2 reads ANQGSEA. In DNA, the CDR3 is TGCAGCGTTAGGGGACTAAGCGGGAGTATCACCGGGGAGCTGTTATTT. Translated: CSVRGLSGSITGELLF.

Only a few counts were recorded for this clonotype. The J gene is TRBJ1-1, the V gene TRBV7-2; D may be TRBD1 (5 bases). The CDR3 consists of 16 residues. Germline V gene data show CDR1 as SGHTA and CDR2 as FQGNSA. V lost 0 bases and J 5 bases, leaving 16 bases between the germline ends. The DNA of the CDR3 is TGTGCCAGCAGCTTAGCGTGGGGGTTGACAAGGACTGAAGCTTTCTTT. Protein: CASSLAWGLTRTEAFF.

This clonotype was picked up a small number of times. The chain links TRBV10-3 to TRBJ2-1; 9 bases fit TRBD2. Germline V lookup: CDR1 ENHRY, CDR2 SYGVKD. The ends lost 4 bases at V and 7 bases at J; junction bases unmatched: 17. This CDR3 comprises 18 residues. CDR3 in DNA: TGTGCCATCAGTGTGCTCCTGGCGTGGCGGGGGGGCTCGAATGAGCAGTTCTTC. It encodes CAISVLLAWRGGSNEQFF.

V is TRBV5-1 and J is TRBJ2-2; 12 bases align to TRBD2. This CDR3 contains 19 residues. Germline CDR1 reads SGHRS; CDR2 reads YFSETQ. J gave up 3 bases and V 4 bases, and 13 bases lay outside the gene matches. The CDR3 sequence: CASSARSSGGAIYTGELFF. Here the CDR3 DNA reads TGCGCCAGCAGCGCCCGGTCTAGCGGGGGGGCCATTTACACCGGGGAGCTGTTTTTT. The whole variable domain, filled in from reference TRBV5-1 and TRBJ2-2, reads KAGVTQTPRYLIKTRGQQVTLSCSPISGHRSVSWYQQTPGQGLQFLFEYFSETQRNKGNFPGRFSGRQFSNSRSEMNVSTLELGDSALYLCASSARSSGGAIYTGELFFGEGSRLTVL.

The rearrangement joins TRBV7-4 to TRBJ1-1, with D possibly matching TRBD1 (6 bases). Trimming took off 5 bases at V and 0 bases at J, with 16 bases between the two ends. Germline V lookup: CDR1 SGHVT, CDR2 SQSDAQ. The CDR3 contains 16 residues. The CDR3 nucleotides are TGTGCCAGCAGCCCACGTACGACAGGAATGAACACTGAAGCTTTCTTT. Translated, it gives CASSPRTTGMNTEAFF.

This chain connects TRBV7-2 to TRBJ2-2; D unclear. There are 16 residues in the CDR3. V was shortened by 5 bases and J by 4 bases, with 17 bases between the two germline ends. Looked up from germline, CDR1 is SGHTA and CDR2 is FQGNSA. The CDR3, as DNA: TGTGCCAGCAGCGCTTTGAAGTCTGGGCCCACCGGGGAGCTGTTTTTT. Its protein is CASSALKSGPTGELFF.